This T cell receptor (beta chain) was profiled in a study of early T cells in non-severe SARS-CoV-2 infection. Study-level findings and limits: There was a bias toward anti-spike CD8 responses in VDJdb matching, which missed private and CD4 specificities.

This clonotype was detected only a few times. Its antigen is not known. CDR3 length: 15 amino acids. The V end was cut by 4 bases, the J end by 2 bases, with 14 bases between. In the library, individual cDNA molecules carried attached unique molecular identifiers. TCRdb processed the 5' RACE reads anew with MiXCR; each CDR3 protein has one entry. The sample includes about 80,000 distinct CDR3 sequences, about 16% of them seen just once. The TCR was taken from an adult who was a healthcare worker with PCR-confirmed SARS-CoV-2 infection or an uninfected control (not recorded which). Sequencing used whole blood. The genes are TRBV12-3 or TRBV12-4 and TRBJ1-2; D is uncertain. This CDR3 reads CASSSLLSGNYGYTF. CDR3 bases: TGTGCCAGCAGTTCTTTGCTCTCGGGAAACTATGGCTACACCTTC.